The rows below give T cell receptor beta chains drawn from one sample of a study of CD4+ T cells in melanoma. This table comes from immunoSEQ multiplex PCR, and its TCRdb copy is limited to in-frame clones, with some not included. The table shows about 18,000 clones, with about 80% occurring only once. Sequencing was performed on cells from a culture (not recorded whether cultured in vitro). Receptor source: a human donor with melanoma. CDR3s include the opening cysteine and the closing phenylalanine or tryptophan. Fields, in order: V gene, CDR3 length, J gene, clone size, D gene, CDR3 DNA, CDR3 protein. D genes are given only for firm matches. Not all rows give a size; the values are once, few, many and, for expanded clones, a class.

v_gene: TRBV18; len: 12; j_gene: TRBJ2-7; abundance: .; d_gene: .; CDR3nt: TGTGCCAGCTCAGGACCCGTAATTGGGCAGTACTTC; CDR3aa: CASSGPVIGQYF
v_gene: TRBV30; len: 16; j_gene: TRBJ1-6; abundance: once; d_gene: .; CDR3nt: TGTGCCTGGAGACTCCTACGGACAGCTAAGAATTCACCCCTCCACTTT; CDR3aa: CAWRLLRTAKNSPLHF
v_gene: TRBV11-3; len: 14; j_gene: TRBJ2-2; abundance: once; d_gene: .; CDR3nt: TGTGCCAGCAGCCCCTCACTGTACACCGGGGAGCTGTTTTTT; CDR3aa: CASSPSLYTGELFF
v_gene: TRBV5-1; len: 13; j_gene: TRBJ1-1; abundance: .; d_gene: .; CDR3nt: TGCGCCAGCAGCTTGAGTTACGGGTCTGAAGCTTTCTTT; CDR3aa: CASSLSYGSEAFF
v_gene: TRBV19; len: 14; j_gene: TRBJ1-2; abundance: .; d_gene: .; CDR3nt: TGTGCCAGTAGTATGTTGTCAGGATCCTATGGCTACACCTTC; CDR3aa: CASSMLSGSYGYTF
v_gene: TRBV19; len: 16; j_gene: TRBJ2-7; abundance: .; d_gene: .; CDR3nt: TGTGCCAGTAGTATGGGCTTCGAGGGGAGAGGTTACGAGCAGTACTTC; CDR3aa: CASSMGFEGRGYEQYF
v_gene: TRBV7-2; len: 17; j_gene: TRBJ1-6; abundance: .; d_gene: .; CDR3nt: TGTGCCAGCAGCCGCCTACCGGCAGGGACCATTAATTCACCCCTCCACTTT; CDR3aa: CASSRLPAGTINSPLHF
v_gene: TRBV18; len: 14; j_gene: TRBJ1-2; abundance: .; d_gene: .; CDR3nt: TGTGCCAGCTCACCAGTACCGGATAACTATGGCTACACCTTC; CDR3aa: CASSPVPDNYGYTF
v_gene: TRBV18; len: 16; j_gene: TRBJ2-3; abundance: .; d_gene: TRBD2; CDR3nt: TGTGCCAGCTCGCCAGGACTAGATCGGCGCACAGATACGCAGTATTTT; CDR3aa: CASSPGLDRRTDTQYF
v_gene: TRBV14; len: 14; j_gene: TRBJ1-1; abundance: .; d_gene: .; CDR3nt: TGTGCCAGCAGCCAAGCAGGAGTCCACACTGAAGCTTTCTTT; CDR3aa: CASSQAGVHTEAFF
v_gene: TRBV5-1; len: 15; j_gene: TRBJ2-2; abundance: .; d_gene: TRBD2; CDR3nt: TGCGCCAGCGGGGGACTAGCGGGGGATACCGGGGAGCTGTTTTTT; CDR3aa: CASGGLAGDTGELFF
v_gene: TRBV14; len: 14; j_gene: TRBJ2-5; abundance: .; d_gene: .; CDR3nt: TGTGCCAGCAGCCAATTGCCAGTCCAAGAGACCCAGTACTTC; CDR3aa: CASSQLPVQETQYF
v_gene: TRBV10-1; len: 12; j_gene: TRBJ2-7; abundance: .; d_gene: TRBD1; CDR3nt: TGCGCCTCGGACAGGGAAACCTACGAGCAGTACTTC; CDR3aa: CASDRETYEQYF
v_gene: TRBV2; len: 13; j_gene: TRBJ2-1; abundance: .; d_gene: .; CDR3nt: TGTGCCAGCAGAGGGGCCGTCGTCGATGAGCAGTTCTTC; CDR3aa: CASRGAVVDEQFF
v_gene: TRBV18; len: 15; j_gene: TRBJ1-3; abundance: .; d_gene: .; CDR3nt: TGTGCCAGCTCATCGGAAGGGTATTCTGGAAACACCATATATTTT; CDR3aa: CASSSEGYSGNTIYF
v_gene: TRBV7-3; len: 18; j_gene: TRBJ2-1; abundance: .; d_gene: TRBD2; CDR3nt: TGTGCCAGCAGCTTAACGAGGGATAAGCGGGGGAGCGACAATGAGCAGTTCTTC; CDR3aa: CASSLTRDKRGSDNEQFF
v_gene: TRBV7-2; len: 15; j_gene: TRBJ1-1; abundance: once; d_gene: .; CDR3nt: TGTGCCAGCAGCCATCGGGGGAATAGGGCCACTGAAGCTTTCTTT; CDR3aa: CASSHRGNRATEAFF
v_gene: TRBV12-5; len: 15; j_gene: TRBJ2-7; abundance: .; d_gene: .; CDR3nt: TGTGCTAGTGGTTTGGTAGTTGCTGGGGCGGCCGAGCAGTACTTC; CDR3aa: CASGLVVAGAAEQYF
v_gene: TRBV18; len: 13; j_gene: TRBJ2-7; abundance: few; d_gene: TRBD1; CDR3nt: TGTGCCAGCCGGCCATGGACAGGGGACGAGCAGTACTTC; CDR3aa: CASRPWTGDEQYF
v_gene: TRBV10-1; len: 13; j_gene: TRBJ2-2; abundance: .; d_gene: .; CDR3nt: TGCGCCAGCAGGCAGGGGGGCACCGGGGAGCTGTTTTTT; CDR3aa: CASRQGGTGELFF